Presented here are 9 T cell receptor beta chains from one specimen sequenced in a study of blood T cell repertoires in COVID-19. Here immunoSEQ multiplex PCR was the method, and the copy in TCRdb shows in-frame clones only, minus some. The sample holds 250,000 to 300,000 clones, around three quarters seen once. Material: peripheral blood. The receptors stem from a woman older than 75 with acute or convalescent COVID-19.

This clone was found a few times. The chain joins TRBV7-8 to TRBJ1-3, with a possible D match to TRBD1 (5 bases). The CDR3 loop spans 15 amino acids. CDR1 is SGHVS and CDR2 is FQNEAQ in the germline V gene. The ends were cut back, 1 base at V and 2 bases at J, with 9 bases in the middle. Here the CDR3 DNA reads TGTGCCAGCAGCTTAGGGGGCGGTGCTGGAAACACCATATATTTT. Protein sequence: CASSLGGGAGNTIYF. Supplemented by reference TRBV7-8 and TRBJ1-3, the full variable domain reads GAGVSQSPRYKVAKRGQDVALRCDPISGHVSLFWYQQALGQGPEFLTYFQNEAQLDKSGLPSDRFFAERPEGSVSTLKIQRTQQEDSAVYLCASSLGGGAGNTIYFGEGSWLTVV.

The chain combines TRBV5-1 with TRBJ1-2; 8 bases match TRBD1. The CDR3 runs 14 residues. V shed 2 bases and J 3 bases; nucleotides not matched to a gene: 3. Germline assignment: CDR1 SGHRS and CDR2 YFSETQ. CDR3 DNA sequence: TGCGCCAGCAGCTTTCAGACAGGGGACTATGGCTACACCTTC. As protein: CASSFQTGDYGYTF.

V is TRBV2 and J is TRBJ1-2; possibly TRBD1 for D (6 bases). The CDR3 covers 13 residues. V lost 7 bases to trimming and J lost 3 bases, with 12 bases between them. Per the germline V gene, CDR1 is SNHLY and CDR2 is FYNNEI. This CDR3 reads CASNPQGYYGYTF. CDR3 DNA: TGTGCCAGCAACCCACAGGGCTACTATGGCTACACCTTC.

The chain recombines TRBV5-4 with TRBJ1-5; 9 bases map to TRBD1. Germline trimming cut 5 bases from V and 5 bases from J; bases unmatched to any gene: 8. The CDR3 has 15 residues. CDR1 is SGHNT, CDR2 YYREEE, per germline (reference sequence). The CDR3 DNA reads as TGTGCCAGCAGGCCCCCGGGACAGGGATATCAGCCCCAGCATTTT. This sequence encodes CASRPPGQGYQPQHF.

This chain joins TRBV12-2 and TRBJ2-5; TRBD2 is the table's D call and was not checked against the DNA. TRBV12-2 is a known pseudogene. The CDR3 has 15 residues. CDR3 DNA: TGTGCAAGTCGCTTCATAAGCGGGAGACAAGAGACCCAGTACTTC. This encodes CASRFISGRQETQYF.

The genes are TRBV11-2 and TRBJ2-2, with a tentative D call TRBD1 (5 bases). The V end lost 5 bases, the J end lost 3 bases, and 13 bases lay between the germline ends. Germline V gene sequence: CDR1 SGHAT, CDR2 FQNNGV. The CDR3 sequence is 15 residues long. The CDR3 DNA is TGTGCCAGCAGCCGCAGGGTTCAGGACACCGGGGAGCTGTTTTTT. Protein product: CASSRRVQDTGELFF.

This clone was detected ten times or more. The chain combines TRBV11-2 with TRBJ2-4, with D maybe TRBD2 (5 bases). Trimming left V 4 bases short and J 7 bases short, with 8 bases between. The germline CDR1 and CDR2 sequences are SGHAT and FQNNGV. This CDR3 comprises 12 residues. The CDR3, as DNA: TGTGCCAGCAGCTCGGGCGGGAACATTCAGTACTTC. It codes for CASSSGGNIQYF.

This clone was recorded once. The J gene is TRBJ1-1, the V gene TRBV5-6; TRBD1 matches at 7 bases. CDR3 length: 14 residues. From germline, CDR1 is SGHDT and CDR2 YYEEEE. Losses at the gene ends were 4 bases for V and 0 bases for J; bases not matched to a gene: 3. This CDR3 is CASSAQGVNTEAFF. The CDR3 DNA is TGTGCCAGCAGCGCCCAGGGGGTGAACACTGAAGCTTTCTTT.

The CDR3 bases are TGTGCCAGCAGCTTGGAGCTAGATACGCAGTATTTT. It is translated as CASSLELDTQYF. The chain recombines TRBV5-4 with TRBJ2-3; no clear D gene. The length of the CDR3 is 12 residues. Germline V gene lookup returns CDR1 SGHNT and CDR2 YYREEE (reference sequence). Trimming removed 0 bases from V and 5 bases from J, with 4 bases in between.